This passage covers 10 T cell receptor beta chains from one sample sequenced in a study of blood T cell repertoires in COVID-19. The table came from immunoSEQ multiplex PCR; TCRdb's copy has only in-frame clones and leaves some out. The sample includes 30,000 to 35,000 clones, 80% to 90% of them seen just once. Sequencing was carried out using peripheral blood. The receptor set was obtained from a man aged 55 to 69 with active COVID-19.

The chain carries TRBV5-1 and TRBJ2-1; 12 bases fit TRBD2. With 5 bases clipped from V and 7 bases from J, the junction kept 7 bases outside the gene matches. Germline CDR1 SGHRS, CDR2 YFSETQ. The CDR3 runs to 15 residues. CDR3 DNA: TGCGCCAGCAGTCGACTAGCGGGAGAGGTTAATGAGCAGTTCTTC. Translated: CASSRLAGEVNEQFF.

The rearrangement joins TRBV7-9 to TRBJ2-1, with 8 bases matching TRBD2. The germline gives CDR1 SEHNR, CDR2 FQNEAQ (reference sequence). Trimming removed 1 base from V and 10 bases from J; junction bases left unmatched: 9. This CDR3 spans 15 amino acids. The CDR3 DNA reads as TGTGCCAGCAGCTTAGGTGCAGCGGGAGCAGGGGAGCAGTTCTTC. Translating it yields CASSLGAAGAGEQFF. The full variable domain, with the rest looked up from reference TRBV7-9 and TRBJ2-1, is DTGVSQNPRHKITKRGQNVTFRCDPISEHNRLYWYRQTLGQGPEFLTYFQNEAQLEKSRLLSDRFSAERPKGSFSTLEIQRTEQGDSAMYLCASSLGAAGAGEQFFGPGTRLTVL.

V gene TRBV2 combines with J gene TRBJ1-3; a weak D match, TRBD1 (5 bases). CDR3 size: 15 residues. CDR1 is SNHLY, CDR2 FYNNEI, per germline. Between the trimmed V and J ends, which lost 9 bases and 0 bases, there was a span of 15 bases. CDR3 loop: CASTLTVPSGNTIYF. The CDR3 bases are TGTGCCAGTACCCTGACAGTACCCTCTGGAAACACCATATATTTT.

The chain recombines TRBV14 with TRBJ2-7; 13 nucleotides match TRBD2. The CDR3 spans 19 residues. Germline CDR1 reads SGHDN; CDR2 reads FVKESK. J lost 3 bases, V lost 4 bases, and 15 bases had no gene match. For the CDR3, the DNA is TGTGCCAGCAGCCCGTGGACTAGCGGGAGTATAGGGTCGATCTACGAGCAGTACTTC. Translation: CASSPWTSGSIGSIYEQYF.

The V gene is TRBV3-1 (or the pseudogene TRBV3-2), the J gene TRBJ2-2; D may be TRBD2 (5 bases). This CDR3 has 14 residues. The germline CDR1 and CDR2 sequences are LGHDT and YNNKEL (reference sequence). Trimming took 8 bases from V and 2 from J, leaving 12 bases between them. The CDR3 sequence is CASSKRSNTGELFF. As DNA, the CDR3 is TGTGCCAGCTCTAAGCGGAGTAACACCGGGGAGCTGTTTTTT.

The chain has TRBV7-8 and TRBJ1-4; no reliable D call. Per germline, CDR1 SGHVS and CDR2 FQNEAQ. The CDR3 has 11 residues. CDR3 loop: CASSTNEKLFF. Written as DNA, the CDR3 is TGTGCTTCTTCTACTAATGAAAAACTGTTTTTT.

The chain is built from TRBV21-1 and TRBJ2-2; TRBD2, the D gene given by the table, was not confirmed from the DNA. TRBV21-1 is flagged as a pseudogene. The CDR3 extends over 20 amino acids. The CDR3 nucleotides are TGTGCCAGCAGCAAGGGTGCGACGGGACTAGCGGGAGGTGACACCGGGGAGCTGTTTTTT. Its translation is CASSKGATGLAGGDTGELFF.

V is TRBV5-6 and J is TRBJ2-3; TRBD1 matches at 10 bases. The V gene's germline CDR1 is SGHDT and CDR2 YYEEEE. The V and J ends lost 2 bases and 3 bases, in that order; junction bases with no gene match: 3. The CDR3 totals 15 residues. CDR3 protein: CASSLRTGGTDTQYF. The CDR3 DNA is TGTGCCAGCAGCTTAAGGACAGGGGGTACAGATACGCAGTATTTT.

V gene TRBV4-1 combines with J gene TRBJ2-7; weak D call: TRBD1 (6 bases). This CDR3 comprises 15 residues. Germline CDR1 MGHRA, CDR2 YSYEKL. Between the trimmed V and J ends, which lost 3 bases and 3 bases, there was a span of 15 bases. The CDR3 here is CASSQIGDTDYEQYF. The CDR3 DNA reads TGCGCCAGCAGCCAGATAGGGGACACGGACTACGAGCAGTACTTC.

The rearrangement links TRBV11-2 to TRBJ2-7, with D unresolved. V lost 1 base and J 0 bases, leaving 13 bases between the germline ends. The CDR3 has 16 amino acids. CDR1 and CDR2 from the germline V gene are SGHAT and FQNNGV. CDR3 in DNA: TGTGCCAGCAGCTTAGTCGGGTTAGCCCGCTCCTACGAGCAGTACTTC. Translating gives CASSLVGLARSYEQYF.